These 27 T cell receptor beta chains originate from one sample sequenced in a study of OX40 agonist ivuxolimab in advanced cancers. Data came from immunoSEQ multiplex PCR; TCRdb stores just in-frame clones and leaves some out. The data contain 70,000 to 95,000 clones, about 89% of them singletons. Sample: CD4+ or CD8+ T cells sorted from blood, taken in a trial of the OX40 agonist ivuxolimab. The receptors were sampled from an adult with an advanced solid tumor such as melanoma, head and neck, liver or kidney cancer.

As concerns this clone: The same CDR3 arises from other DNA sequences in this sample as well. The V call is TRBV7-2, the J call TRBJ1-5, with unresolved D. This CDR3 comprises 13 residues. V dropped 0 bases and J dropped 2 bases, with 2 bases sitting between them. Germline CDR1 and CDR2: SGHTA and FQGNSA. For the CDR3, the DNA is TGTGCCAGCAGCTTAGCGCGCAATCAGCCCCAGCATTTT. It translates to CASSLARNQPQHF.

The chain employs TRBV2 and TRBJ2-2; 7 nucleotides agree with TRBD2. Germline lookup yields CDR1 SNHLY and CDR2 FYNNEI. Trimming at V came to 8 bases and at J to 4 bases, leaving 13 bases not matched to a gene. The CDR3 covers 16 residues. For the CDR3, the DNA is TGTGCCAGCCGAAGGGCAACGGGGGGACTCACCGGGGAGCTGTTTTTT. Protein: CASRRATGGLTGELFF.

The chain has TRBV6-1 and TRBJ2-5; D is ambiguous. Germline loops: CDR1 MNHNS, CDR2 SASEGT. V was pared by 4 bases and J by 2 bases, with 11 bases between. The CDR3 is 14 amino acids. The CDR3 spells CASSGRYFQETQYF. The CDR3 coding sequence is TGTGCCAGCAGTGGCAGGTACTTTCAAGAGACCCAGTACTTC.

This chain uses TRBV7-6 with TRBJ2-5; possibly TRBD1 for D (7 bases). The CDR3 runs to 18 residues. The ends were cut back, 2 bases at V and 1 base at J, with 20 bases in the middle. Germline V lookup: CDR1 SGHVS, CDR2 FNYEAQ. For the CDR3, the DNA is TGTGCCAGCAGCTTAAGGAAACTAGCAGGGGGAGGCCAAGAGACCCAGTACTTC. As protein: CASSLRKLAGGGQETQYF.

This clone was observed a single time. V usage is TRBV5-1 and J usage is TRBJ2-3, with 10 bases identical to TRBD2. The CDR3 sequence is 16 residues long. Germline-derived CDR1 and CDR2 are SGHRS and YFSETQ. V trimming: 2 bases; J trimming: 1 base; junction bases outside the gene matches: 4. DNA for the CDR3: TGCGCCAGCAGCTTCCGTACTAGCGGGGGCACAGATACGCAGTATTTT. Protein product: CASSFRTSGGTDTQYF.

This chain uses TRBV9 with TRBJ2-5, with TRBD1 matching over 11 bases. Losses at the gene ends were 3 bases for V and 5 bases for J; bases not matched to a gene: 6. CDR3 size: 15 residues. Per the germline V gene, CDR1 is SGDLS and CDR2 is YYNGEE. The CDR3 spells CASSGGQGAWETQYF. The CDR3 DNA sequence: TGTGCCAGCAGCGGCGGACAGGGGGCCTGGGAGACCCAGTACTTC.

The chain is built from TRBV7-2 and TRBJ1-1; no clear D. Germline assignment: CDR1 SGHTA and CDR2 FQGNSA. Trimming shortened V by 3 bases and J by 1 base, and 6 bases separated the two germline ends. CDR3 length: 13 residues. In nucleotides, the CDR3 is TGTGCCAGCAGCTTCGCTGGGAACACTGAAGCTTTCTTT. Translating gives CASSFAGNTEAFF. The entire variable domain, with the rest obtained from reference TRBV7-2 and TRBJ1-1, is as follows: GAGVSQSPSNKVTEKGKDVELRCDPISGHTALYWYRQSLGQGLEFLIYFQGNSAPDKSGLPSDRFSAERTGGSVSTLTIQRTQQEDSAVYLCASSFAGNTEAFFGQGTRLTVV.

The rearrangement joins TRBV5-5 to TRBJ1-1; D unresolved. There are 14 residues in the CDR3. CDR1 and CDR2 from the germline V gene are SGHKS and YYEKEE (reference sequence). Trimming shortened V by 2 bases and J by 1 base, and 9 bases separated the two germline ends. CDR3: CASSFGPKNTEAFF. CDR3 DNA: TGTGCCAGCAGCTTCGGACCAAAGAACACTGAAGCTTTCTTT. The complete variable domain, with remaining parts taken from reference TRBV5-5 and TRBJ1-1, reads DAGVTQSPTHLIKTRGQQVTLRCSPISGHKSVSWYQQVLGQGPQFIFQYYEKEERGRGNFPDRFSARQFPNYSSELNVNALLLGDSALYLCASSFGPKNTEAFFGQGTRLTVV.

The rearrangement joins TRBV9 to TRBJ1-4; TRBD1 matches at 9 bases. Unmatched junction bases numbered 5, after V lost 3 bases and J lost 5 bases. CDR3 size: 15 residues. Germline V lookup: CDR1 SGDLS, CDR2 YYNGEE. In DNA, the CDR3 is TGTGCCAGCAGCGGACAGGGGGTCCGCAATGAAAAACTGTTTTTT. Translated, it gives CASSGQGVRNEKLFF.

The rearrangement links TRBV7-9 to TRBJ1-5; D perhaps matches TRBD1 (5 bases). Germline CDR1 and CDR2: SEHNR and FQNEAQ (reference sequence). The V gene lost 5 bases and the J gene lost 4 bases, with 9 bases spanning the gap. The CDR3 length is 13 residues. The CDR3 spells CASSRGGNQPQHF. CDR3 nucleotide sequence: TGTGCCAGCAGCCGGGGGGGAAATCAGCCCCAGCATTTT.

This sequence joins TRBV30 and TRBJ1-4; D uncertain. V gave up 0 bases and J gave up 8 bases, with 13 bases separating them. CDR3 size: 14 residues. Germline V gene sequence: CDR1 GTSNPN, CDR2 SVGIG (reference sequence). The CDR3 DNA reads TGTGCCTGGAGTGTTACAGTTAATTCGGAAAAACTGTTTTTT. Amino acid sequence: CAWSVTVNSEKLFF.

The chain is built from TRBV11-2 and TRBJ2-1, with 11 bases aligning to TRBD2. The CDR3 runs 15 residues. The germline V gene has CDR1 SGHAT and CDR2 FQNNGV. Unmatched junction bases numbered 10, after V lost 5 bases and J lost 10 bases. In nucleotides, the CDR3 is TGTGCCAGCAGCGGAGGCCTAGCGGGAGGTCTAGAGCAGTTCTTC. It translates to CASSGGLAGGLEQFF.

This chain connects TRBV5-1 to TRBJ2-1; 9 bases map to TRBD2. CDR1 and CDR2 (germline): SGHRS, YFSETQ. The CDR3 length is 15 residues. The junction had 8 bases not matched to a gene; V was cut back by 5 bases and J by 5 bases. In DNA form, the CDR3 reads TGCGCCAGCAGTTCCTTAGCGGGAGCGGACAATGAGCAGTTCTTC. The encoded protein is CASSSLAGADNEQFF.

The rearrangement joins TRBV27 to TRBJ1-5; TRBD1 agrees at 7 bases. Germline CDR1 and CDR2: MNHEY and SMNVEV (reference sequence). J lost 6 bases, V lost 7 bases, and 6 bases had no gene match. This CDR3 region has 13 residues. CDR3: CASMGQGGQPQHF. For the CDR3, the DNA is TGTGCCAGCATGGGGCAGGGGGGTCAGCCCCAGCATTTT.

J is TRBJ1-6 and V is TRBV7-6, with a tentative D call TRBD1 (5 bases). Between the trimmed V and J ends, which lost 7 bases and 7 bases, there was a span of 20 bases. The CDR3 sequence is 16 residues long. Germline V gene data show CDR1 as SGHVS and CDR2 as FNYEAQ. The CDR3 nucleotides are TGTGCCAGCAAACTTCATCGGGGCGAAAGCAATTCACCCCTCCACTTT. It encodes CASKLHRGESNSPLHF.

J is TRBJ1-2 and V is TRBV18; 8 nucleotides line up with TRBD1. From germline, CDR1 is KGHSH and CDR2 LQKENI. CDR3 length equals 13 residues. V lost 4 bases, J lost 8 bases, and 6 bases stayed unmatched. This CDR3 is CASSLDRGDGYTF. In nucleotides, the CDR3 is TGTGCCAGCTCACTTGACAGGGGTGACGGCTACACCTTC. Looking up the rest from reference TRBV18 and TRBJ1-2 gives the full variable domain: NAGVMQNPRHLVRRRGQEARLRCSPMKGHSHVYWYRQLPEEGLKFMVYLQKENIIDESGMPKERFSAEFPKEGPSILRIQQVVRGDSAAYFCASSLDRGDGYTFGSGTRLTVV.

This clone was counted only a few times. The chain has TRBV2 and TRBJ1-6; D is perhaps TRBD1 (5 bases). V gave up 5 bases and J gave up 15 bases, with 14 bases separating them. CDR1 is SNHLY, CDR2 FYNNEI, per germline. This CDR3 has 12 amino acids. CDR3 sequence (DNA): TGTGCCAGCAGTATGCGGGAGGGGCGCCTCCACTTT. Its protein is CASSMREGRLHF.

The chain links TRBV7-8 to TRBJ2-2, with D tentatively TRBD2 (7 bases). This CDR3 has 16 amino acids. The germline V gene has CDR1 SGHVS and CDR2 FQNEAQ. V was shortened by 5 bases and J by 2 bases, with 15 bases between the two germline ends. CDR3 coding DNA: TGTGCCAGCAGCCCAGCCGGGGGGCTTAACACCGGGGAGCTGTTTTTT. Its protein is CASSPAGGLNTGELFF.

CDR3 region: CASTDTDTQYF. The DNA for the CDR3 is TGTGCCAGTACCGACACAGATACGCAGTATTTT. This rearrangement joins TRBV19 to TRBJ2-3; D not resolved. The CDR3 consists of 11 residues. V gave up 7 bases and J gave up 2 bases, with 4 bases separating them. Germline values: CDR1 LNHDA, CDR2 SQIVND (reference sequence).

This clone was counted once. The chain uses TRBV19 and TRBJ2-1; 15 bases agree with TRBD2. Germline CDR1 LNHDA, CDR2 SQIVND (reference sequence). The junction had 18 bases not matched to a gene; V was cut back by 5 bases and J by 10 bases. The CDR3 loop spans 19 amino acids. CDR3 nucleotide sequence: TGTGCCAGTAGTTTCAGGGGGCAGCTCAGGACTAGCGGGAGGGGAGAGCAGTTCTTC. Translated: CASSFRGQLRTSGRGEQFF.

This rearrangement joins TRBV5-1 to TRBJ2-4; possible D gene TRBD1, 6 bases. The germline CDR1 and CDR2 sequences are SGHRS and YFSETQ. V was shortened by 10 bases and J by 2 bases, with 16 bases between the two germline ends. CDR3 length: 14 amino acids. The CDR3 region has the DNA TGCGCCCCCTGCCTACAGGGTTCCAAAAACATTCAGTACTTC. Protein: CAPCLQGSKNIQYF.

CDR3 loop: CSASPLEMQFF. The CDR3 coding sequence is TGCAGTGCCAGTCCCCTGGAAATGCAGTTCTTC. The chain recombines TRBV20-1 with TRBJ2-1; D not certain. Germline V lookup: CDR1 DFQATT, CDR2 SNEGSKA (reference sequence). The CDR3 sequence is 11 residues long. The V end lost 6 bases, the J end lost 12 bases, and 15 bases lay between the germline ends.

The rearrangement uses TRBV4-1 and TRBJ1-2; the D gene is possibly TRBD1 (5 bases). This CDR3 has 17 residues. Trimming shortened V by 4 bases and J by 4 bases, and 22 bases separated the two germline ends. CDR1 and CDR2 from the germline V gene are MGHRA and YSYEKL. CDR3 region: CASSPLPGRSEFYGYTF. CDR3 bases: TGCGCCAGCAGCCCTCTCCCGGGACGGTCGGAGTTCTATGGCTACACCTTC.

V is TRBV14 and J is TRBJ1-1, with D maybe TRBD1 (6 bases). The germline CDR1 and CDR2 sequences are SGHDN and FVKESK. This CDR3 contains 14 residues. V was trimmed by 2 bases and J by 1 base, leaving 8 bases between them. CDR3 DNA sequence: TGTGCCAGCAGCCAACTGGACAGGAACACTGAAGCTTTCTTT. Protein: CASSQLDRNTEAFF. The full variable domain, in which reference TRBV14 and TRBJ1-1 provide the parts outside the CDR3, is EAGVTQFPSHSVIEKGQTVTLRCDPISGHDNLYWYRRVMGKEIKFLLHFVKESKQDESGMPNNRFLAERTGGTYSTLKVQPAELEDSGVYFCASSQLDRNTEAFFGQGTRLTVV.

The chain employs TRBV29-1 and TRBJ2-7; D possibly corresponds to TRBD2 (6 bases). Trimming cost V 6 bases and J 2 bases, with 8 bases left between them. CDR3 size: 11 residues. CDR1 and CDR2 (germline): SQVTM, ANQGSEA. DNA of the CDR3: TGCAGCGTCCGGGGGACCTACGAGCAGTACTTC. Its protein is CSVRGTYEQYF.

The V gene is TRBV19, the J gene TRBJ2-2, with D perhaps matching TRBD1 (7 bases). Trimming took 1 base from V and 4 from J, leaving 13 bases between them. The CDR3 has 16 residues. Germline lookup yields CDR1 LNHDA and CDR2 SQIVND (reference sequence). The CDR3 DNA sequence: TGTGCCAGTAGTATAGGACTTCAGGGGGGCACCGGGGAGCTGTTTTTT. Its translation: CASSIGLQGGTGELFF.

This sequence joins TRBV11-2 and TRBJ1-1; D is ambiguous. Germline V CDR1 and CDR2: SGHAT, FQNNGV. This CDR3 comprises 14 residues. The germline V and J ends were trimmed by 2 bases and 4 bases, with 11 bases remaining between them. CDR3 in DNA: TGTGCCAGCAGCTTATTCGAATCCGGCACTGAAGCTTTCTTT. Residues: CASSLFESGTEAFF.